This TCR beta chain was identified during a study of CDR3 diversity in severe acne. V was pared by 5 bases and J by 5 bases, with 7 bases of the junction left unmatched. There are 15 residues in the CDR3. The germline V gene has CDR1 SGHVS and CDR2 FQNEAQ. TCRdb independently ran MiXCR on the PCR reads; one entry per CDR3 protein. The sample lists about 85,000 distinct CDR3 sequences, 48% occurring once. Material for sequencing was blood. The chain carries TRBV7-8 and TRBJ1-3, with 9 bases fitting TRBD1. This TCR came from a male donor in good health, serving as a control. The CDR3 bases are TGTGCCAGCAGCCCGCGGACAGGGGAGCGAAACACCATATATTTT. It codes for CASSPRTGERNTIYF.